This T cell receptor (beta chain) was identified in a study of blood T cell repertoires in COVID-19 (dated by TCRdb to the early 2020s). Background for the entire study: The collaborator samples originated in the United States, Italy and Spain and spanned the acute and convalescent phases of COVID-19. A freely available public database, intended as a resource for researchers studying the immune response to SARS-CoV-2, is where the repertoires were released. Where available, HLA class I and class II types were taken from metadata supplied by the sample provider and were not determined by assay-based typing. Deeply sampled blood TCRbeta repertoires from subjects exposed to, actively infected with, or recovered from COVID-19 were included in the dataset. The sample metadata nearly always contained a de-identified subject ID, COVID-19 status, age in years and sex. The prospective study material was composed of cDNA or gDNA derived from T cells, B-cell-depleted T cells, or PBMCs. Samples came from the ongoing ImmuneRACE study (first 160 participants) plus 1,254 subjects from 6 global collaborators.

CDR1 and CDR2 (SEHNR, FQNEAQ) derive from the germline V gene (reference sequence). Including the terminal cysteine and phenylalanine, the CDR3 comprises 14 residues. Here the CDR3 DNA is all that survives: 42 bases in frame from base 1. V is clipped by 0 bases and J by 4 bases, and the sequence between their germline boundaries is 7 bases long. TCRbeta CDR3 regions were amplified from genomic DNA using the immunoSEQ Assay, a bias-controlled multiplex PCR. The study's own analysis went as follows. Within the assay, amplification of reference gene primers was used to estimate how many nucleated cells each sample contained. Sequence reads were collapsed and filtered to measure the absolute abundance of every unique TCRbeta CDR3 rearrangement. For each sample, productive Simpson clonality was calculated as the square root of Simpson's diversity index across productive rearrangements. TCRdb retrieved this table from immuneACCESS and kept in-frame rearrangements only. Not all clones are present; in checked studies, unresolved V genes account for under half, and no reason is known for the remainder. The V and J calls and clone size are taken from that table; D and trimming were inferred from the DNA. The sample table shows some 250,000 clones, and roughly 85% are seen once. Around 2% of the sample rests with the top ten.

Details on this clone: No antigen is known for it. Base-call qualities are not available, and no considerably larger clone is one nucleotide away.

Participants in the prospective study were aged about 18 to 90 years, lived in under 30 United States geographic areas, and enrolled through a virtual design. Cohort assignment in the prospective study relied on participant-reported clinical history from a screening survey and a study questionnaire. For ImmuneRACE Cohort 3, a participant was defined as recovered based on two consecutive negative NP/OP PCR tests, clearance by a healthcare professional, or resolution of symptoms. In the prospective study, whole blood, serum and a nasopharyngeal or oropharyngeal swab were collected from each participant by mobile phlebotomists. Participants in the prospective study had the option to provide additional blood draws and questionnaires over a 2-month period. Before DNA extraction, blood samples from the prospective study were shipped at room temperature or frozen. Study-wide findings and limitations: The quantity of clinical and demographic metadata differed by source and by participant and was supplied without curation.

Material for sequencing was PBMCs or T cells enriched from blood (not recorded which). This sequence uses TRBV7-9 and TRBJ1-5; the D gene is not confidently resolved. This clonotype was obtained from a woman aged 45-65 years who had recovered from COVID-19. The DNA reads TGTGCCAGCAGCTTAGCGTCCCAAAATCAGCCCCAGCATTTT. Translated, this gives CASSLASQNQPQHF.